The sequence of this TCR beta chain was determined in a study of blood T cell repertoires in COVID-19. Turning to the study itself: The study drew acute and convalescent COVID-19 samples from the United States, Italy and Spain. From T cells, B-cell-depleted T cells, or PBMCs came the material, which was cDNA or gDNA.

TCRdb's table, derived via immunoSEQ multiplex PCR, lists solely in-frame clones and lacks some. Among about 240,000 clones, around four fifths were seen once, and the ten largest hold approximately 13%. Germline V gene data show CDR1 as SGHAT and CDR2 as FQDESV (reference sequence). Trimming cost V 3 bases and J 5 bases, with 12 bases left between them. The length of the CDR3 is 14 residues. The receptor was derived from a woman aged 55 to 70 with active or convalescent COVID-19. The sample consisted of peripheral blood. V gene TRBV11-1 combines with J gene TRBJ2-3; tentative D call: TRBD2 (6 bases). Written as DNA, the CDR3 is TGTGCCAGCAGCTTTAACGGGGGAATAGATACGCAGTATTTT. The encoded protein is CASSFNGGIDTQYF.